What follows describes a single TCR beta chain. This sample was included in a study of T cell changes during pregnancy in multiple sclerosis. Germline loops: CDR1 SGHRS, CDR2 YFSETQ. V lost 1 base and J lost 3; bases outside the gene matches: 0. The length of the CDR3 is 13 residues. TCRdb's copy holds only in-frame clones and misses some; the assay was immunoSEQ multiplex PCR. The data contain over 55,000 clones, around 93% of them singletons. The TCR comes from a female donor with multiple sclerosis, enrolled in a pregnancy study. The rearrangement links TRBV5-1 to TRBJ2-5, with 7 positions matching TRBD1. Sequencing was performed on peripheral blood, taken after pregnancy. CDR3 DNA sequence: TGCGCCAGCAGCTTGACAGGGGAAGAGACCCAGTACTTC. Its protein product is CASSLTGEETQYF.